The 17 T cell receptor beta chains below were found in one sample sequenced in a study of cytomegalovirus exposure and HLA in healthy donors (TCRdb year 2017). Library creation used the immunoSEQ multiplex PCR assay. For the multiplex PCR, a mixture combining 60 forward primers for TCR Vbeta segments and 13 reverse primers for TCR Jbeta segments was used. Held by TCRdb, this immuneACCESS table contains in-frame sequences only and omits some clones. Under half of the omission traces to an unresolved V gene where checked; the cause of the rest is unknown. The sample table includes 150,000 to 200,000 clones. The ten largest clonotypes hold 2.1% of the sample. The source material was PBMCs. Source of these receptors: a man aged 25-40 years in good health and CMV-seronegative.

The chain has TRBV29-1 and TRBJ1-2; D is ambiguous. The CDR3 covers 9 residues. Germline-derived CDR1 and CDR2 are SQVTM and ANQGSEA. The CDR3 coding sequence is TGCACTACCGATTGGGGCTACACCTTC. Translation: CTTDWGYTF. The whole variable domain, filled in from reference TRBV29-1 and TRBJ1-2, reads SAVISQKPSRDICQRGTSLTIQCQVDSQVTMMFWYRQQPGQSLTLIATANQGSEATYESGFVIDKFPISRPNLTFSTLTVSNMSPEDSSIYLCTTDWGYTFGSGTRLTVV.

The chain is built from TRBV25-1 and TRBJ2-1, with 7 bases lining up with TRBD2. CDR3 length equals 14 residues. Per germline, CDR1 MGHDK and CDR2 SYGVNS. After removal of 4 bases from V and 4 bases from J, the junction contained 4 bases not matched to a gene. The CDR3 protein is CASSVAGDYNEQFF. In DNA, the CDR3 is TGTGCCAGCAGTGTGGCGGGAGATTACAATGAGCAGTTCTTC.

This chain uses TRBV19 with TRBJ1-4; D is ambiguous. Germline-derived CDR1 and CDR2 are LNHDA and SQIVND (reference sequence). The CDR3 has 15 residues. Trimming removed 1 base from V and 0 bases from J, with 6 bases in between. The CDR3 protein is CASSIVRTTNEKLFF. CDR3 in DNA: TGTGCCAGTAGTATAGTGAGGACAACTAATGAAAAACTGTTTTTT.

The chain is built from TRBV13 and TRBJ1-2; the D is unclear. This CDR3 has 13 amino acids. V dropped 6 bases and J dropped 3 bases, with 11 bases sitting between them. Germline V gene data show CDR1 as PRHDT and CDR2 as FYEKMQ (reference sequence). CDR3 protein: CASRAYSHYGYTF. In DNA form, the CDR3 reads TGTGCCAGCAGAGCATACAGTCACTATGGCTACACCTTC.

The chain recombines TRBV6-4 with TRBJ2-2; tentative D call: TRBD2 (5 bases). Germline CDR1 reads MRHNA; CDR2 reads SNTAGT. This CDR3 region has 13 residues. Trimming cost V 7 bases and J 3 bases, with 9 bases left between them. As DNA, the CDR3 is TGTGCCAGCACCGACGGGGACACCGGGGAGCTGTTTTTT. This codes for CASTDGDTGELFF.

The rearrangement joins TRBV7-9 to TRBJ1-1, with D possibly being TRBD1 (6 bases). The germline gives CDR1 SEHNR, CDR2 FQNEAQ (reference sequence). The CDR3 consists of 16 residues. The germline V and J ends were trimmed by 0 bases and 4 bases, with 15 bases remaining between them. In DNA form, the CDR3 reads TGTGCCAGCAGCTTAGCGTTGGCAGGGGCGGCCACTGAAGCTTTCTTT. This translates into CASSLALAGAATEAFF.

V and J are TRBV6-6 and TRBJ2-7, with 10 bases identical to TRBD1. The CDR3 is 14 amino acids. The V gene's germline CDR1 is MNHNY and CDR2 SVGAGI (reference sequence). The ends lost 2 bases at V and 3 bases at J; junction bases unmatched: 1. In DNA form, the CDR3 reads TGTGCCAGCAGTTACGACAGGGGGCTCTACGAGCAGTACTTC. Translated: CASSYDRGLYEQYF.

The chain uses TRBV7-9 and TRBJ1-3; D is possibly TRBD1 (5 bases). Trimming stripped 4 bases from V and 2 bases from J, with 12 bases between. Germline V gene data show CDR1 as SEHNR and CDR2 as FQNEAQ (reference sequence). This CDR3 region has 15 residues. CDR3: CASSSLGGAGNTIYF. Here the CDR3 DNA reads TGTGCCAGCAGCTCACTCGGGGGTGCTGGAAACACCATATATTTT. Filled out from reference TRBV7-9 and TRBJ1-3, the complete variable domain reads DTGVSQNPRHKITKRGQNVTFRCDPISEHNRLYWYRQTLGQGPEFLTYFQNEAQLEKSRLLSDRFSAERPKGSFSTLEIQRTEQGDSAMYLCASSSLGGAGNTIYFGEGSWLTVV.

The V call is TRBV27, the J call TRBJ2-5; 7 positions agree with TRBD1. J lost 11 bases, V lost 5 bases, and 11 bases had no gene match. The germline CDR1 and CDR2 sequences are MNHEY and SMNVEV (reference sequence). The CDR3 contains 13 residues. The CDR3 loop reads CASSLRQGWEQYF. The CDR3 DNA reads TGTGCCAGCAGTCTCCGACAGGGTTGGGAGCAGTACTTC.

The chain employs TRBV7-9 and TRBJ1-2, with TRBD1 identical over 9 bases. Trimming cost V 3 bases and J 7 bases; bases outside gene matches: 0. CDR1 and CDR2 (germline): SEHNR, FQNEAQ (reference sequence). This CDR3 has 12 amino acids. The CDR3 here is CASSLGQGGYTF. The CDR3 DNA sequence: TGTGCCAGCAGCTTGGGACAGGGTGGCTACACCTTC.

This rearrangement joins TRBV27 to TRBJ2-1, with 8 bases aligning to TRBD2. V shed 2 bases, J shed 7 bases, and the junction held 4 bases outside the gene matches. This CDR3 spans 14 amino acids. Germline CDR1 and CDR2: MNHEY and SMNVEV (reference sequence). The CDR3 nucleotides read TGTGCCAGCAGTTTACTCGGGAGGGGGAATGAGCAGTTCTTC. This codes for CASSLLGRGNEQFF.

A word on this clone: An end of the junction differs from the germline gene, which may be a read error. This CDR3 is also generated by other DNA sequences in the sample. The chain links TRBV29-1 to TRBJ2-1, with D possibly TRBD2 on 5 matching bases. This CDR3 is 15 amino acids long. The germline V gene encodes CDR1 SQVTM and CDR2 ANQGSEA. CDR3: CSVEGRGSSYNEQFF. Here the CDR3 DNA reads TGCAGCGTCGAAGGACGTGGGAGCTCCTACAATGAGCAGTTCTTC.

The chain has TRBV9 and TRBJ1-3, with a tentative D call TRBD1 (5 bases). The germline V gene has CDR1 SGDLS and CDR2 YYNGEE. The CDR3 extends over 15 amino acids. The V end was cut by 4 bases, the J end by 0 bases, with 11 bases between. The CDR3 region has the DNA TGTGCCAGCAGCCGGGACTACAGCTCTGGAAACACCATATATTTT. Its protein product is CASSRDYSSGNTIYF.

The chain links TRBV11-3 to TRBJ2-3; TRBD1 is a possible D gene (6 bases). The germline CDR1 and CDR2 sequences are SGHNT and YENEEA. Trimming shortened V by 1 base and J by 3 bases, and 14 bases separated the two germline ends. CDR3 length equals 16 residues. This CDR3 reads CASSLGHRERTDTQYF. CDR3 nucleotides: TGTGCCAGCAGCTTAGGTCACAGGGAAAGGACAGATACGCAGTATTTT.

CDR3: CASSRVRGYEQYF. The DNA for the CDR3 is TGTGCCAGCAGCCGTGTTCGAGGCTACGAGCAGTACTTC. This chain joins TRBV11-2 and TRBJ2-7; D is uncertain. Germline CDR1 is SGHAT and CDR2 is FQNNGV. Trimming removed 5 bases at V and 3 bases at J, with 11 bases between. The CDR3 spans 13 residues. The entire variable domain, with the rest obtained from reference TRBV11-2 and TRBJ2-7, is as follows: EAGVAQSPRYKIIEKRQSVAFWCNPISGHATLYWYQQILGQGPKLLIQFQNNGVVDDSQLPKDRFSAERLKGVDSTLKIQPAKLEDSAVYLCASSRVRGYEQYFGPGTRLTVT.

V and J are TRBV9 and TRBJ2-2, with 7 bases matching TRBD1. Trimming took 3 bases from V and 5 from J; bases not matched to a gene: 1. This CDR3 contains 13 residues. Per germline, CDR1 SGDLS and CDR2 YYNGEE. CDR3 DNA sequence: TGTGCCAGCAGCGGGACAGGAACCGGGGAGCTGTTTTTT. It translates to CASSGTGTGELFF.

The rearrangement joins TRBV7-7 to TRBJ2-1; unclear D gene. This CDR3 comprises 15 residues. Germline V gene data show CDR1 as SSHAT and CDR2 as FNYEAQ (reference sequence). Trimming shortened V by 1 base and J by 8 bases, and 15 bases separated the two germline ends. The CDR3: CASSLEVSDVHEQFF. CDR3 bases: TGTGCCAGCAGCTTAGAAGTGTCAGATGTCCATGAGCAGTTCTTC.